One T cell receptor beta chain is described in this entry. Its antigen is not identified. The data originate from a study of T cells in Graves' hyperthyroidism and ophthalmopathy. The authors obtained PBMCs from 9 to 10 ml of fresh peripheral blood. Regions amplified from RNA transcripts were the TCR beta CDR3 regions. With the HTBI primer set, the TCR CDR3 went through a first round of RT-PCR. MiXCR was run by TCRdb on the multiplex PCR reads, yielding one entry per CDR3 protein. The sample yields about half a million distinct CDR3 sequences, around 24% seen once. Broader study findings: Most clonotypes expanded in thyroid above 0.001 were likewise present in blood.

In germline, CDR1 is DFQATT, CDR2 SNEGSKA (reference sequence). The CDR3 runs 15 residues. V shed 5 bases and J 3 bases; nucleotides not matched to a gene: 5. This rearrangement joins TRBV20-1 to TRBJ2-5; 14 positions match TRBD2. The sequence came from a woman aged 30 to 39 with Graves' ophthalmopathy. Sequencing was performed on blood. The CDR3 DNA is TGCAGTGCTCCCTTGACTAGCGGGAGGGAAGAGACCCAGTACTTC. It yields the protein CSAPLTSGREETQYF.